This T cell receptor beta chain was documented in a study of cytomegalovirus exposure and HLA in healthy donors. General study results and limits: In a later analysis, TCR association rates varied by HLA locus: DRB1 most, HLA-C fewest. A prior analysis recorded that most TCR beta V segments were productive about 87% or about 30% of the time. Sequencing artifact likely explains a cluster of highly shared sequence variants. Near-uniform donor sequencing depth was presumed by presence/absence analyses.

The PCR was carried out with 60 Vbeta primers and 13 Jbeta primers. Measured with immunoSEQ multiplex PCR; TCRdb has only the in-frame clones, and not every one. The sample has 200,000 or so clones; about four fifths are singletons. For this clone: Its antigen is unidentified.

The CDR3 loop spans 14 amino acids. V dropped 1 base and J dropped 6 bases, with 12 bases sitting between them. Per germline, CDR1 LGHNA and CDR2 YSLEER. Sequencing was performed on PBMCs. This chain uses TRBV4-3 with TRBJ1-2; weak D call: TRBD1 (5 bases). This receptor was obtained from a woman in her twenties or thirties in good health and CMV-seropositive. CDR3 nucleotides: TGCGCCAGCAGCCAAGCTAGGGGATTTGATGGCTACACCTTC. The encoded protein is CASSQARGFDGYTF.